These 11 T cell receptor beta chains came from one sample sequenced in a study of T cells in Graves' hyperthyroidism and ophthalmopathy. Amplified TCR beta CDR3 regions derived from RNA transcripts. When the TCR CDR3 underwent first-round RT-PCR, the HTBI primer set was used. A single record per CDR3 protein comes from TCRdb applying MiXCR to the multiplex PCR reads. Altogether roughly 350,000 distinct CDR3 sequences are present, roughly 15% being singletons, with the ten largest covering around 20%. Sequencing was done on a sample of blood. These TCRs come from a young woman with Graves' ophthalmopathy.

The gene calls are TRBV24-1 and TRBJ2-1; TRBD1 is a possible D gene (5 bases). CDR1 is KGHDR and CDR2 is SFDVKD in the germline V gene. The CDR3 has 14 residues. Deletions cut 4 bases from V and 7 bases from J, with 13 bases between. The chain's CDR3 is CATSEYQRGNEQFF. The CDR3 DNA reads as TGTGCCACCAGTGAGTACCAAAGGGGAAATGAGCAGTTCTTC.

This clonotype was counted a few times. This rearrangement joins TRBV9 to TRBJ2-1; 7 positions agree with TRBD2. Trimming cost V 2 bases and J 8 bases; bases outside gene matches: 7. Per germline, CDR1 SGDLS and CDR2 YYNGEE. The CDR3 runs 14 residues. The CDR3 spells CASSVGGGEDEQFF. Written as DNA, the CDR3 is TGTGCCAGCAGCGTGGGGGGGGGTGAAGATGAGCAGTTCTTC.

This clonotype was observed at least ten times. CDR3 bases: TGTGCCAGCAGTGAAGAAAATAGAGGGGGCCTCACTGAAGCTTTCTTT. Amino acid sequence: CASSEENRGGLTEAFF. The chain employs TRBV2 and TRBJ1-1, with 7 nucleotides matching TRBD1. With 1 base clipped from V and 4 bases from J, the junction kept 9 bases outside the gene matches. This CDR3 comprises 16 residues. The germline V gene encodes CDR1 SNHLY and CDR2 FYNNEI.

For this clonotype: A much bigger clone sits one base away, suggesting this may be a read error. This chain joins TRBV15 and TRBJ1-4; D not resolved. Germline V CDR1 and CDR2: LNHNV, YYDKDF (reference sequence). This CDR3 contains 14 residues. Trimming took 1 base from V and 7 from J, leaving 10 bases between them. The CDR3 coding sequence is TGTGCCACCAGCAGAGGTTTAGGAGGTGAAAAACTGTTTTTT. Amino acid sequence: CATSRGLGGEKLFF.

This clonotype was observed a handful of times. This chain links TRBV4-2 with TRBJ2-1; TRBD2 matches at 12 bases. CDR3 length equals 17 residues. The V and J ends lost 1 base and 6 bases, in that order; junction bases with no gene match: 7. Germline CDR1 is LGHNA and CDR2 is YNFKEQ. The CDR3 region has the DNA TGTGCCAGCAGCCAAGCCCCTACTAGCGGGGGGCCCAATGAGCAGTTCTTC. Amino acids: CASSQAPTSGGPNEQFF.

This clonotype was counted at least ten times. The rearrangement uses TRBV7-9 and TRBJ1-1; D call uncertain. Germline V gene sequence: CDR1 SEHNR, CDR2 FQNEAQ (reference sequence). V was pared by 5 bases and J by 2 bases, with 15 bases between. The CDR3 has 15 amino acids. The CDR3 sequence: CASSPEVPANTEAFF. CDR3 DNA sequence: TGTGCCAGCAGCCCCGAGGTACCGGCCAACACTGAAGCTTTCTTT.

The genes are TRBV3-1 and TRBJ2-5; D is unresolved. CDR3 length: 11 residues. Germline lookup yields CDR1 LGHDT and CDR2 YNNKEL (reference sequence). With 5 bases removed from V and 7 bases from J, the gap between germline ends came to 8 bases. CDR3 DNA: TGTGCCAGCAGCAGGAAAGCGACCCAGTACTTC. The encoded protein is CASSRKATQYF.

This clonotype was seen a handful of times. The CDR3 nucleotides are TGTGCCAGCAGCCTTAATCTGGACAGTTTCTCCTCCGGCCATGAGCAGTTCTTC. As protein: CASSLNLDSFSSGHEQFF. The chain joins TRBV28 to TRBJ2-1; possible D gene TRBD1, 6 bases. The germline V and J ends were trimmed by 6 bases and 8 bases, with 29 bases remaining between them. Germline V CDR1 and CDR2: MDHEN, SYDVKM. This CDR3 comprises 18 residues.

This clonotype has a handful of counts. This chain uses TRBV5-4 with TRBJ1-1; D possibly corresponds to TRBD1 (5 bases). The CDR3 has 15 amino acids. Per germline, CDR1 SGHNT and CDR2 YYREEE (reference sequence). V dropped 4 bases and J dropped 4 bases, with 17 bases sitting between them. Written as DNA, the CDR3 is TGTGCCAGCAGCCCGGCGCGATCTCAGGGCACTGAAGCTTTCTTT. Protein sequence: CASSPARSQGTEAFF.

This clonotype showed up many times. V gene TRBV7-9 combines with J gene TRBJ2-7; D uncertain. The CDR3 loop spans 13 amino acids. Germline V gene data show CDR1 as SEHNR and CDR2 as FQNEAQ (reference sequence). V was clipped by 1 base and J by 3 bases, with 7 bases between them. CDR3 sequence reads: CASSLEHHYEQYF. CDR3 DNA sequence: TGTGCCAGCAGCTTAGAACACCACTACGAGCAGTACTTC.

This clonotype has a handful of counts. The chain combines TRBV19 with TRBJ2-3; weak D call: TRBD2 (7 bases). Germline V lookup: CDR1 LNHDA, CDR2 SQIVND (reference sequence). This CDR3 is built from 12 residues. The V gene lost 7 bases and the J gene lost 12 bases, with 17 bases spanning the gap. DNA of the CDR3: TGTGCCAGTAATTCCGGGGGGCCCGCTCAGTATTTT. Amino acids: CASNSGGPAQYF.